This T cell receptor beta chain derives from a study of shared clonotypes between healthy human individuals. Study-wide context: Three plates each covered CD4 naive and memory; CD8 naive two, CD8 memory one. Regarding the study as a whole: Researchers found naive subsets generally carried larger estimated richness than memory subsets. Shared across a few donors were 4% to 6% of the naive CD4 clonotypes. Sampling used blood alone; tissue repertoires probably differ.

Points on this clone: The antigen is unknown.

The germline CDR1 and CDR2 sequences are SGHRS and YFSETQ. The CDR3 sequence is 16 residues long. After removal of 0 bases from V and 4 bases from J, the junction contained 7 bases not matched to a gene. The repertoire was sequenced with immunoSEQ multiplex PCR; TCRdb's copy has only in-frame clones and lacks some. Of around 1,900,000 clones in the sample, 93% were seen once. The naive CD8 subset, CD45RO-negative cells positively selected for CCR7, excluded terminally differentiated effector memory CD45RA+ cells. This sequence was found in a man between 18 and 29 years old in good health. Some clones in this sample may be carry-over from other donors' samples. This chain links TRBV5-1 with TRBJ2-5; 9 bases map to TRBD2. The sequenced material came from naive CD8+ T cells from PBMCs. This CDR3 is CASSLAVAGEGETQYF. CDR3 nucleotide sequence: TGCGCCAGCAGCTTGGCGGTAGCGGGAGAGGGAGAGACCCAGTACTTC.